What follows are 3 T cell receptor beta chains derived from one specimen sequenced in a study of cytomegalovirus exposure and HLA in healthy donors. Researchers ran the PCR with 60 Vbeta and 13 Jbeta primers. Repertoires were generated with immunoSEQ multiplex PCR, while TCRdb's copy carries only in-frame clones and drops some. The table records 80,000 to 100,000 clones, around 73% of them present only once. Material for sequencing was PBMCs. These receptors all stem from a female donor in good health and CMV-seronegative.

A few counts support this clone. The V and J genes are TRBV2 and TRBJ2-2; 15 nucleotides line up with TRBD2. The CDR3 is made up of 18 amino acids. CDR1 is SNHLY and CDR2 is FYNNEI in the germline V gene. The trim removed 10 bases at V and 5 bases at J, leaving 14 bases unmatched. The CDR3 sequence is CAIQLGLAGGPRTGELFF. The CDR3 bases are TGTGCCATCCAACTCGGACTAGCGGGAGGGCCGAGGACCGGGGAGCTGTTTTTT.

Comments on this clone: At one of its ends the junction is not consistent with the germline gene, which may arise from a read error. This rearrangement joins TRBV28 to TRBJ1-2; D is uncertain. Germline assignment: CDR1 MDHEN and CDR2 SYDVKM. The CDR3 sequence is 14 residues long. CDR3 sequence reads: CASKWTGRNIGCTF. The CDR3 bases are TGTGCCAGCAAATGGACTGGAAGAAATATAGGCTGCACCTTC.

The J gene is TRBJ2-7, the V gene TRBV7-9, with a tentative D call TRBD2 (6 bases). The CDR3 has 14 residues. V was cut by 5 bases and J by 2 bases, with 13 bases left in between. From germline, CDR1 is SEHNR and CDR2 FQNEAQ (reference sequence). CDR3 sequence (DNA): TGTGCCAGCAGCCTGGCTAGCGTTCCCTACGAGCAGTACTTC. It is translated as CASSLASVPYEQYF.